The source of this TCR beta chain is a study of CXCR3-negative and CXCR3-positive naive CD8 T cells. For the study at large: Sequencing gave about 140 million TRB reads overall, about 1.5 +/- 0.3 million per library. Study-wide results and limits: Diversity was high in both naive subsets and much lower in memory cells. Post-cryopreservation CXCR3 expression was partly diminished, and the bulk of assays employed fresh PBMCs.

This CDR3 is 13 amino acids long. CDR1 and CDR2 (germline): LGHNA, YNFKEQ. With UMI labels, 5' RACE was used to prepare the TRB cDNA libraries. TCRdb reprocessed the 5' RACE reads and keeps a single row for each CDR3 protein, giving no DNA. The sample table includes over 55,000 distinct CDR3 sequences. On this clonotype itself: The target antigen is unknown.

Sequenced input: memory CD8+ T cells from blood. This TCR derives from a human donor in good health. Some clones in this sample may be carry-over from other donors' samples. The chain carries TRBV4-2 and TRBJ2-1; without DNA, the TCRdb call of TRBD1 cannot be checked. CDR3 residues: CASSPAGDNEQFF.